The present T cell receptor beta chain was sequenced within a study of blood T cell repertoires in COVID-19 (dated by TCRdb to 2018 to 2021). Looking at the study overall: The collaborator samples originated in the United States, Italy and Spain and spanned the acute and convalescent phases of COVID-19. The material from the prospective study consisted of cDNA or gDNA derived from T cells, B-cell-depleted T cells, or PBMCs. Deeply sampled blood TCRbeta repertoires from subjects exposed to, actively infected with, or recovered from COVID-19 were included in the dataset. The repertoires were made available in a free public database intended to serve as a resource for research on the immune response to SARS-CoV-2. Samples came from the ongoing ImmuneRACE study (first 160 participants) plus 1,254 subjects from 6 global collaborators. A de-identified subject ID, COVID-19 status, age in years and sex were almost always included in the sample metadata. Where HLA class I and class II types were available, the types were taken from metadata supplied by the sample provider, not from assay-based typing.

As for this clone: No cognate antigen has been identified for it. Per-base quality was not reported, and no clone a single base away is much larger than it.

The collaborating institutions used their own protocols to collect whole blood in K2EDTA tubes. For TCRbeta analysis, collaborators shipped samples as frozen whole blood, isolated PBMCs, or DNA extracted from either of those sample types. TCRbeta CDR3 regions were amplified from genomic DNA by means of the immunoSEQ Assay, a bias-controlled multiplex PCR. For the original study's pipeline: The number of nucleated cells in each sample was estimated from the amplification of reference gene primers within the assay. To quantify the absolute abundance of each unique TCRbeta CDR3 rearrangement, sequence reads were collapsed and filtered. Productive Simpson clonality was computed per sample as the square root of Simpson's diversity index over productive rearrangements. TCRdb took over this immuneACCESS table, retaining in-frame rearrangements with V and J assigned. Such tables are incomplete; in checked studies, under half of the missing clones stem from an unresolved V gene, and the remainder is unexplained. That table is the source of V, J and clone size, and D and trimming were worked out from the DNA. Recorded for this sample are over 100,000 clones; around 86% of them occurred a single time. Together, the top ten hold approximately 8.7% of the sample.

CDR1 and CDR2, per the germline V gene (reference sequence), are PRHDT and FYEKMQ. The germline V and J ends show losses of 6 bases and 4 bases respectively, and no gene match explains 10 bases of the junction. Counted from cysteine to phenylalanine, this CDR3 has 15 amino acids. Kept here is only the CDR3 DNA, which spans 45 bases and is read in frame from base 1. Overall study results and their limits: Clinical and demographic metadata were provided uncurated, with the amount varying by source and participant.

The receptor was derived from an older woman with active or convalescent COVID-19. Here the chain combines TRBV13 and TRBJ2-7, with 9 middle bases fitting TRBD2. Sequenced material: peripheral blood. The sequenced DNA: TGTGCCAGCAGAATGGCCTTAGCGGGGGCGTACGAGCAGTACTTC. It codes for CASRMALAGAYEQYF.